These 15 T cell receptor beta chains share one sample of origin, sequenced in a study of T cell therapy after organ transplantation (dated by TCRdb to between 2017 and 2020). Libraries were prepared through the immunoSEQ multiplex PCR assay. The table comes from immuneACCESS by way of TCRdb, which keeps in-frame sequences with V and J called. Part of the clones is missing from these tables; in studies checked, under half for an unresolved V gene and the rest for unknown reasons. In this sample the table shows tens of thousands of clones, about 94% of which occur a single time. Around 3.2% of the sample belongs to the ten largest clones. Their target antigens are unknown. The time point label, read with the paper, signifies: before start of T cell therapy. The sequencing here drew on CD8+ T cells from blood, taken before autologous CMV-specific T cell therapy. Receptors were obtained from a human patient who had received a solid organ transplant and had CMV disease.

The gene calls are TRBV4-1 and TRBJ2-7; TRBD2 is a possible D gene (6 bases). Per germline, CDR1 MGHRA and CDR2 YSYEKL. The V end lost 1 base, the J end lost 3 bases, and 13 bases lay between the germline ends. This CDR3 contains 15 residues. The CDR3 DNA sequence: TGCGCCAGCAGCCAAGTCGCGGGGTATCGCTACGAGCAGTACTTC. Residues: CASSQVAGYRYEQYF.

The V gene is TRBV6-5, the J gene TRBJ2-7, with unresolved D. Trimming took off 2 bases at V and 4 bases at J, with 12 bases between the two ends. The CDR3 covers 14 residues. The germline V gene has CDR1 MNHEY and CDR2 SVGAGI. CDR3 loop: CASSYAQTPYEQYF. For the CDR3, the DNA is TGTGCCAGCAGTTACGCTCAGACTCCGTACGAGCAGTACTTC.

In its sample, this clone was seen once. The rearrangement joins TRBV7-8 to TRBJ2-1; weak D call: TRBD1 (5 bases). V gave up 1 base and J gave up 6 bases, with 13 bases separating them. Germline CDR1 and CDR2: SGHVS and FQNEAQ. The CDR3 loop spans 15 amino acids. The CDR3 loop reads CASSLGQGTLNEQFF. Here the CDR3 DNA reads TGTGCCAGCAGCTTAGGTCAGGGTACACTCAATGAGCAGTTCTTC.

The CDR3 here is CASSLDLNTEAFF. The CDR3 DNA follows: TGTGCCAGCAGCTTAGACCTTAACACTGAAGCTTTCTTT. The chain recombines TRBV13 with TRBJ1-1, with D uncertain. V lost 1 base to trimming and J lost 2 bases, with 5 bases between them. In germline, CDR1 is PRHDT, CDR2 FYEKMQ (reference sequence). This CDR3 is built from 13 residues.

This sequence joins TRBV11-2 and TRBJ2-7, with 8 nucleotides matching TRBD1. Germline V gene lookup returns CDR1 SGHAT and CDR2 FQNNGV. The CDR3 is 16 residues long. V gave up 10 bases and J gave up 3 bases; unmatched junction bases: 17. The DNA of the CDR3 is TGTGCCACCCTCGAGGACTCCGGGACAGGCGGCTACGAGCAGTACTTC. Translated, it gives CATLEDSGTGGYEQYF.

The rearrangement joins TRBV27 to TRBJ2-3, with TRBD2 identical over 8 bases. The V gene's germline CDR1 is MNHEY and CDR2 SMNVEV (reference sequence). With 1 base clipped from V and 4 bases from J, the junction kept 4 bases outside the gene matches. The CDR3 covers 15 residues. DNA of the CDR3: TGTGCCAGCAGTTTATTCGCCGGGAGGGCAGATACGCAGTATTTT. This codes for CASSLFAGRADTQYF.

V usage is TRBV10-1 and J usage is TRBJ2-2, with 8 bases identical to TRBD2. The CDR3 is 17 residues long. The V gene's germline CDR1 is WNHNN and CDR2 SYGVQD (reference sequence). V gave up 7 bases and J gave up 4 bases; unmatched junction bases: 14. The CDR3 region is CASTLFGRETFTGELFF. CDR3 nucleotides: TGCGCCAGCACCCTCTTCGGGAGGGAAACATTCACCGGGGAGCTGTTTTTT.

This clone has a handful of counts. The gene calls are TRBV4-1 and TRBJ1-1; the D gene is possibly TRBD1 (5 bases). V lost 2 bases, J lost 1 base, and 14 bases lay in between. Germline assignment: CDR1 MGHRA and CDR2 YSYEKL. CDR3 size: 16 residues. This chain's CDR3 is CASSQPPGRRNTEAFF. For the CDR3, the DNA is TGCGCCAGCAGCCAACCTCCGGGACGGAGGAACACTGAAGCTTTCTTT.

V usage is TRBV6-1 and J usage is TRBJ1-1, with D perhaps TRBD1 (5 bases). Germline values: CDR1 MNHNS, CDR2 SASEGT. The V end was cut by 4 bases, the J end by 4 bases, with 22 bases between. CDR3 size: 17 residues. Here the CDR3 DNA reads TGTGCCAGCAGTGCCGACGGGGGATTCGGTCTGGGCACTGAAGCTTTCTTT. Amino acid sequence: CASSADGGFGLGTEAFF.

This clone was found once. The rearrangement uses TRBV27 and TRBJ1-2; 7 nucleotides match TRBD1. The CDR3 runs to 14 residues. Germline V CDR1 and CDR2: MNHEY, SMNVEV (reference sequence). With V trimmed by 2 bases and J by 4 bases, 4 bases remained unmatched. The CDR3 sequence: CASSLKWTGYGYTF. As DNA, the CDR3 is TGTGCCAGCAGTTTAAAATGGACAGGCTATGGCTACACCTTC.

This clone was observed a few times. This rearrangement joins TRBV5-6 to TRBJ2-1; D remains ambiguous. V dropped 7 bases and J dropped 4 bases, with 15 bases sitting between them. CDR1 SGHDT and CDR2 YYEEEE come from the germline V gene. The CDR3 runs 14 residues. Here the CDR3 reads CASEAAEDYNEQFF. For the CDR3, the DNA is TGTGCCAGCGAAGCAGCCGAGGATTACAATGAGCAGTTCTTC.

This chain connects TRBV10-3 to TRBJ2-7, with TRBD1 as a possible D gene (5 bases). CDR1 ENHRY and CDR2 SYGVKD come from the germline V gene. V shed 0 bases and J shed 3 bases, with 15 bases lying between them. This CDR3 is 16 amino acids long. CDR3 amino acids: CAISESPGPTYYEQYF. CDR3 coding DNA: TGTGCCATCAGTGAGTCGCCAGGGCCCACCTACTACGAGCAGTACTTC.

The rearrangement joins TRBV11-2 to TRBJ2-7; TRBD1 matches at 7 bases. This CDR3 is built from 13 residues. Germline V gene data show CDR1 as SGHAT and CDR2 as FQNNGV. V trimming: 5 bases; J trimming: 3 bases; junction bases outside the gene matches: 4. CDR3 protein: CASSRGGGYEQYF. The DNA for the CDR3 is TGTGCCAGCAGCCGAGGGGGCGGCTACGAGCAGTACTTC.

The chain's CDR3 is CSAGDSGYEQYF. Here the CDR3 DNA reads TGCAGCGCTGGGGACAGCGGATACGAGCAGTACTTC. The chain employs TRBV29-1 and TRBJ2-7, with 7 bases lining up with TRBD1. CDR1 is SQVTM, CDR2 ANQGSEA, per germline. The CDR3 loop spans 12 amino acids. V was pared by 7 bases and J by 4 bases, with 7 bases of the junction left unmatched.

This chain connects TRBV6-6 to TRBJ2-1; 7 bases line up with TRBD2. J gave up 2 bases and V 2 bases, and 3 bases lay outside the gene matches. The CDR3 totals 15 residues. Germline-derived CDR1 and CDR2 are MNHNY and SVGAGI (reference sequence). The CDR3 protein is CASSYGAGAYNEQFF. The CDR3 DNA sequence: TGTGCCAGCAGTTACGGGGCGGGGGCCTACAATGAGCAGTTCTTC.